These 6 T cell receptor beta chains were all obtained from the same sample, sequenced in a study of cytomegalovirus exposure and HLA in healthy donors. The PCR was carried out with 60 Vbeta primers and 13 Jbeta primers. Assay used: immunoSEQ multiplex PCR; TCRdb lists only in-frame clones, some missing. This sample yields 150,000 to 200,000 clones, of which around 62% are seen a single time; around 3% belongs to the top ten. Sequencing used PBMCs. The receptors come from a man aged 35 to 55 in good health and CMV-seronegative.

The chain links TRBV29-1 to TRBJ2-1; D unresolved. Germline CDR1 SQVTM, CDR2 ANQGSEA. The CDR3 is 11 amino acids. Trimming cost V 3 bases and J 4 bases, with 4 bases left between them. The CDR3 bases are TGCAGCGTTGACAGGTACAATGAGCAGTTCTTC. It specifies CSVDRYNEQFF.

The chain recombines TRBV11-2 with TRBJ1-6; D is unresolved. Germline-derived CDR1 and CDR2 are SGHAT and FQNNGV. The V end was cut by 3 bases, the J end by 5 bases, with 2 bases between. The CDR3 totals 12 residues. The CDR3 protein is CASSFNNSPLHF. The DNA of the CDR3 is TGTGCCAGCAGCTTCAATAATTCACCCCTCCACTTT.

This clone was seen a handful of times. The V gene is TRBV27, the J gene TRBJ2-1; 10 bases are shared with TRBD2. Germline V gene lookup returns CDR1 MNHEY and CDR2 SMNVEV (reference sequence). The CDR3 loop spans 16 amino acids. V shed 2 bases, J shed 6 bases, and the junction held 7 bases outside the gene matches. The CDR3 region is CASSLALAGVSNEQFF. The CDR3 DNA follows: TGTGCCAGCAGTTTAGCCCTAGCGGGAGTCTCCAATGAGCAGTTCTTC.

This rearrangement joins TRBV5-6 to TRBJ1-1; D not resolved. Germline loops: CDR1 SGHDT, CDR2 YYEEEE. V gave up 4 bases and J gave up 1 base, with 8 bases separating them. The CDR3 is 13 residues long. The DNA for the CDR3 is TGTGCCAGCAGCACGGGGAGGAACACTGAAGCTTTCTTT. Its protein is CASSTGRNTEAFF.

This clone showed up just a few times. The V call is TRBV28, the J call TRBJ2-7; the D gene is possibly TRBD2 (6 bases). The germline V and J ends were trimmed by 4 bases and 2 bases, with 12 bases remaining between them. The CDR3 spans 14 residues. The germline V gene has CDR1 MDHEN and CDR2 SYDVKM. The CDR3 region is CASSSRGGTYEQYF. CDR3 nucleotides: TGTGCCAGCAGTTCCCGCGGAGGGACCTACGAGCAGTACTTC.

V usage is TRBV15 and J usage is TRBJ2-5; 8 positions match TRBD1. This CDR3 has 14 residues. Unmatched junction bases numbered 3, after V lost 3 bases and J lost 3 bases. Germline assignment: CDR1 LNHNV and CDR2 YYDKDF (reference sequence). The DNA of the CDR3 is TGTGCCACCAGCAGCGGGACAGGTGAAGAGACCCAGTACTTC. It translates to CATSSGTGEETQYF. The whole variable domain, remainder taken from reference TRBV15 and TRBJ2-5, is DAMVIQNPRYQVTQFGKPVTLSCSQTLNHNVMYWYQQKSSQAPKLLFHYYDKDFNNEADTPDNFQSRRPNTSFCFLDIRSPGLGDTAMYLCATSSGTGEETQYFGPGTRLLVL.